The 10 T cell receptor beta chains below were found in one sample sequenced in a study of Graves' ophthalmopathy and Graves' hyperthyroidism. Scientists amplified the TCR beta CDR3 regions from RNA transcripts. Investigators did first-round RT-PCR with HTBI primers, then second-round multiplex PCR. TCRdb ran MiXCR on the multiplex PCR reads and lists one entry per CDR3 protein. The repertoire holds 300,000 or so distinct CDR3 sequences, with roughly a sixth as singletons. Input material: peripheral blood. The receptors were sampled from an adult man with Graves' ophthalmopathy.

This clonotype was seen at least ten times. The chain employs TRBV2 and TRBJ1-5; 9 nucleotides match TRBD1. Per the germline V gene, CDR1 is SNHLY and CDR2 is FYNNEI. V lost 9 bases, J lost 5 bases, and 5 bases stayed unmatched. The CDR3 runs 13 residues. The CDR3 reads CASTRTGDQPQHF. CDR3 DNA: TGTGCCAGTACTAGGACAGGGGATCAGCCCCAGCATTTT.

In its sample, this clonotype was seen many times. V and J are TRBV5-1 and TRBJ1-5; perhaps TRBD1 as D (5 bases). Per germline, CDR1 SGHRS and CDR2 YFSETQ. The CDR3 has 15 amino acids. Trimming removed 3 bases from V and 3 bases from J, with 13 bases in between. The CDR3 DNA reads as TGCGCCAGCAGCTCGCAGGGTCTGGACAATCAGCCCCAGCATTTT. This sequence encodes CASSSQGLDNQPQHF.

This clonotype was counted once. This chain links TRBV11-2 with TRBJ2-7; tentative D call: TRBD2 (6 bases). Germline CDR1 is SGHAT and CDR2 is FQNNGV. This CDR3 has 15 residues. V was clipped by 0 bases and J by 1 base, with 10 bases between them. The CDR3 sequence is CASSLDWGDSYEQYF. The CDR3 nucleotides are TGTGCCAGCAGCTTAGACTGGGGGGATTCCTACGAGCAGTACTTC.

This clonotype was detected ten times or more. CDR3 region: CSAMPQNSYEQYF. The CDR3 nucleotides read TGCAGTGCTATGCCTCAAAACTCCTACGAGCAGTACTTC. The genes are TRBV20-1 and TRBJ2-7; D gene uncertain. The CDR3 is 13 residues long. Trimming shortened V by 4 bases and J by 0 bases, and 10 bases separated the two germline ends. Per the germline V gene, CDR1 is DFQATT and CDR2 is SNEGSKA (reference sequence).

The sample holds many counts of this clonotype. CDR3 coding DNA: TGTGCCAGCAGTTTCAAGGGTCCCCATCTTTGGCCCCAGCATTTT. Translation: CASSFKGPHLWPQHF. The V call is TRBV12-3 or TRBV12-4, the J call TRBJ1-5; D ambiguous. Trimming removed 3 bases at V and 9 bases at J, with 18 bases between. This CDR3 is 15 amino acids long.

The chain's CDR3 is CASSPQRGVQETQYF. The DNA of the CDR3 is TGCGCCAGCAGCCCCCAGCGGGGGGTCCAAGAGACCCAGTACTTC. The chain is built from TRBV4-3 and TRBJ2-5; 9 positions match TRBD2. Germline V gene sequence: CDR1 LGHNA, CDR2 YSLEER. The CDR3 runs 15 residues. Trimming cost V 4 bases and J 1 base; bases outside gene matches: 4.

This clonotype has a count of ten or more. The J gene is TRBJ2-1, the V gene TRBV5-1; D gene ambiguous. The CDR3 runs to 14 residues. The V gene's germline CDR1 is SGHRS and CDR2 YFSETQ. The ends were cut back, 9 bases at V and 5 bases at J, with 18 bases in the middle. CDR3 protein: CATQLRPEDNEQFF. DNA for the CDR3: TGCGCCACCCAGCTTCGTCCGGAAGACAATGAGCAGTTCTTC.

This clonotype has ten or more counts. The J gene is TRBJ1-1, the V gene TRBV12-3 or TRBV12-4, with 8 bases aligning to TRBD1. V was pared by 6 bases and J by 2 bases, with 8 bases of the junction left unmatched. There are 15 residues in the CDR3. This CDR3 is CASRLQAGGNTEAFF. The CDR3 nucleotides read TGTGCCAGCAGACTACAAGCAGGGGGCAACACTGAAGCTTTCTTT.

This clonotype was recorded many times. J is TRBJ2-3 and V is TRBV3-1; either TRBD1 or TRBD2 may supply D (5 bases each). The germline CDR1 and CDR2 sequences are LGHDT and YNNKEL (reference sequence). Trimming pared 0 bases from V and 4 bases from J, leaving 8 bases between. The length of the CDR3 is 14 residues. CDR3 residues: CASSQDGASDTQYF. The DNA of the CDR3 is TGTGCCAGCAGCCAAGACGGGGCGTCAGATACGCAGTATTTT.

This clonotype came up many times. J is TRBJ1-5 and V is TRBV30; D unclear. This CDR3 has 12 residues. Germline V lookup: CDR1 GTSNPN, CDR2 SVGIG (reference sequence). V was clipped by 4 bases and J by 5 bases, with 9 bases between them. The CDR3 protein is CAWKTDYQPQHF. The DNA for the CDR3 is TGTGCCTGGAAGACGGATTATCAGCCCCAGCATTTT.